Following are 27 T cell receptor beta chains from one sample sequenced in a study of shared clonotypes between healthy human individuals. Sequencing was performed with immunoSEQ multiplex PCR; in TCRdb, only in-frame clones are kept and a portion is missing. The data show under 1 million clones, 85% to 95% seen once. CD45RO negativity and positive selection for CCR7 defined naive CD8 cells, a population that excluded terminally differentiated effector memory CD45RA+ cells. The sequenced sample was naive CD8+ T cells sorted from blood. The receptors here all came from a man aged 25-45 years in good health.

V and J are TRBV27 and TRBJ2-1, with D tentatively TRBD1 (6 bases). The V gene's germline CDR1 is MNHEY and CDR2 SMNVEV (reference sequence). The CDR3 covers 15 residues. Trimming shortened V by 8 bases and J by 4 bases, and 18 bases separated the two germline ends. The CDR3 spells CASSPLSGQYNEQFF. CDR3 nucleotide sequence: TGTGCCAGCTCTCCCCTGTCGGGACAATACAATGAGCAGTTCTTC.

The chain couples TRBV11-2 to TRBJ2-1; 12 nucleotides align to TRBD2. CDR3 length equals 15 residues. V shed 1 base and J 9 bases; nucleotides not matched to a gene: 4. The germline gives CDR1 SGHAT, CDR2 FQNNGV. The CDR3 nucleotides read TGTGCCAGCAGCTTAGTAACTAGCGGGAGGACTGAGCAGTTCTTC. Translating it yields CASSLVTSGRTEQFF.

The gene calls are TRBV11-2 and TRBJ2-7; the match to TRBD2 covers 9 bases. This CDR3 comprises 15 residues. V dropped 2 bases and J dropped 3; count of bases not matched to a gene: 5. Germline V gene data show CDR1 as SGHAT and CDR2 as FQNNGV. In DNA, the CDR3 is TGTGCCAGCAGCTTACCCCCAGCGGGAGGCTACGAGCAGTACTTC. It is translated as CASSLPPAGGYEQYF. Looking up the rest from reference TRBV11-2 and TRBJ2-7 gives the full variable domain: EAGVAQSPRYKIIEKRQSVAFWCNPISGHATLYWYQQILGQGPKLLIQFQNNGVVDDSQLPKDRFSAERLKGVDSTLKIQPAKLEDSAVYLCASSLPPAGGYEQYFGPGTRLTVT.

This clone was seen only a few times. The chain is built from TRBV27 and TRBJ2-2; D remains unclear. V was clipped by 7 bases and J by 1 base, with 7 bases between them. The CDR3 contains 13 residues. Germline V gene lookup returns CDR1 MNHEY and CDR2 SMNVEV (reference sequence). The CDR3 loop is CASKGWNTGELFF. As DNA, the CDR3 is TGTGCCAGCAAGGGCTGGAACACCGGGGAGCTGTTTTTT.

The V and J genes are TRBV7-8 and TRBJ2-1; a weak D match, TRBD2 (6 bases). The germline CDR1 and CDR2 sequences are SGHVS and FQNEAQ. The CDR3 length is 16 residues. Trimming left V 2 bases short and J 8 bases short, with 19 bases between. This CDR3 reads CASSLRALGGGDEQFF. CDR3 coding DNA: TGTGCCAGCAGCTTACGAGCGTTGGGAGGAGGGGATGAGCAGTTCTTC.

The chain employs TRBV30 and TRBJ2-1; no reliable D call. CDR3 length: 10 amino acids. The germline gives CDR1 GTSNPN, CDR2 SVGIG (reference sequence). V lost 3 bases and J lost 6, with 3 bases in between. The CDR3, as DNA: TGTGCCTGGAGCACCAATGAGCAGTTCTTC. Translated, it gives CAWSTNEQFF.

CDR3 coding DNA: TGTGCCAGCAGCGTAGAGTTTGGGGTTCGGGAGGATGAGCAGTTCTTC. It specifies CASSVEFGVREDEQFF. The J gene is TRBJ2-1, the V gene TRBV9; 7 bases are a match to TRBD2. J lost 8 bases, V lost 0 bases, and 11 bases had no gene match. CDR1 and CDR2 from the germline V gene are SGDLS and YYNGEE. The CDR3 extends over 16 amino acids.

This chain connects TRBV27 to TRBJ2-5; tentatively, D is TRBD1 (6 bases). Germline loops: CDR1 MNHEY, CDR2 SMNVEV (reference sequence). V was pared by 3 bases and J by 2 bases, with 13 bases between. The CDR3 has 15 amino acids. The CDR3 DNA follows: TGTGCCAGCAGTTTTCAGGGGTTTCCGCAAGAGACCCAGTACTTC. Translation: CASSFQGFPQETQYF.

The rearrangement links TRBV5-5 to TRBJ2-3; maybe TRBD2 (5 bases). With 0 bases removed from V and 2 bases from J, the gap between germline ends came to 7 bases. The CDR3 contains 14 residues. CDR1 and CDR2 (germline): SGHKS, YYEKEE (reference sequence). The CDR3 region is CASSLERTTDTQYF. CDR3 DNA sequence: TGTGCCAGCAGCTTGGAGCGGACCACAGATACGCAGTATTTT.

The chain links TRBV5-6 to TRBJ1-2, with no clear D. V shed 5 bases and J shed 7 bases, with 9 bases lying between them. The V gene's germline CDR1 is SGHDT and CDR2 YYEEEE. This CDR3 is 11 amino acids long. Here the CDR3 reads CASSLVAGYTF. In DNA form, the CDR3 reads TGTGCCAGCAGTCTGGTTGCTGGCTACACCTTC.

The rearrangement uses TRBV11-3 and TRBJ2-7; TRBD2 agrees at 14 bases. The germline V gene encodes CDR1 SGHNT and CDR2 YENEEA. Unmatched junction bases numbered 5, after V lost 5 bases and J lost 2 bases. The CDR3 is 16 residues long. CDR3 loop: CASSKGLAGETYEQYF. For the CDR3, the DNA is TGTGCCAGCAGCAAGGGACTAGCGGGAGAAACCTACGAGCAGTACTTC.

The chain uses TRBV6-6 and TRBJ1-5; D unclear. V lost 5 bases to trimming and J lost 3 bases, with 5 bases between them. CDR1 is MNHNY and CDR2 is SVGAGI in the germline V gene (reference sequence). CDR3 length equals 12 residues. CDR3: CASSPINQPQHF. Written as DNA, the CDR3 is TGTGCCAGCAGTCCCATCAATCAGCCCCAGCATTTT.

The chain employs TRBV7-9 and TRBJ2-2, with D hard to call. The CDR3 length is 14 residues. Germline CDR1 is SEHNR and CDR2 is FQNEAQ (reference sequence). V lost 4 bases, J lost 7 bases, and 13 bases lay in between. The CDR3 DNA sequence: TGTGCCAGCAGCTGGCGGAGCCAGAGCGGGGAGCTGTTTTTT. Translation gives CASSWRSQSGELFF.

As for this clone: At one of its ends the junction is not consistent with the germline gene, which may arise from a read error. The chain links TRBV7-2 to TRBJ2-1; 7 nucleotides match TRBD2. Germline CDR1 is SGHTA and CDR2 is FQGNSA. CDR3 length: 14 residues. DNA for the CDR3: TGTGCCAGCAGGTTAGCGGGTGCAAGTAATGAGCAGTTCTTC. Translating it yields CASRLAGASNEQFF.

Turning to this clone: At one end, the junction sequence differs from germline, possibly due to a read error. The chain recombines TRBV29-1 with TRBJ2-1; 12 positions match TRBD2. Germline CDR1 SQVTM, CDR2 ANQGSEA. This CDR3 has 18 amino acids. CDR3 region: CSVEGLAGWGELYNEQFF. The CDR3 nucleotides read TGCAGCGTGGAAGGACTAGCGGGATGGGGGGAACTCTACAATGAGCAGTTCTTC.

This chain joins TRBV6-1 and TRBJ2-3; D gene unclear. The germline gives CDR1 MNHNS, CDR2 SASEGT. This CDR3 region has 12 residues. V was trimmed by 7 bases and J by 0 bases, leaving 5 bases between them. This chain's CDR3 is CASIPSTDTQYF. As DNA, the CDR3 is TGTGCCAGCATCCCTAGCACAGATACGCAGTATTTT.

The table lists this clone with a count of one. The gene calls are TRBV5-1 and TRBJ2-1, with 14 bases matching TRBD2. Germline CDR1 and CDR2: SGHRS and YFSETQ. The CDR3 is 17 amino acids. V lost 0 bases and J lost 8; bases outside the gene matches: 7. CDR3 sequence: CASSLALGLAGVDEQFF. DNA of the CDR3: TGCGCCAGCAGCTTGGCCTTGGGACTAGCGGGAGTCGATGAGCAGTTCTTC.

This clone has more than one count but fewer than ten. The chain combines TRBV5-1 with TRBJ2-2; D is uncertain. CDR1 is SGHRS and CDR2 is YFSETQ in the germline V gene. V was shortened by 3 bases and J by 2 bases, with 2 bases between the two germline ends. The CDR3 extends over 12 amino acids. The CDR3 spells CASSYNTGELFF. Written as DNA, the CDR3 is TGCGCCAGCAGCTACAACACCGGGGAGCTGTTTTTT.

The gene calls are TRBV18 and TRBJ2-5; the D call may be TRBD1 or TRBD2 (5 bases each). V shed 4 bases and J shed 1 base, with 16 bases lying between them. The CDR3 runs to 16 residues. Per the germline V gene, CDR1 is KGHSH and CDR2 is LQKENI. CDR3 DNA sequence: TGTGCCAGCTCACTCCGGGACCGTTACTTCCAAGAGACCCAGTACTTC. It yields the protein CASSLRDRYFQETQYF. Filled out from reference TRBV18 and TRBJ2-5, the complete variable domain reads NAGVMQNPRHLVRRRGQEARLRCSPMKGHSHVYWYRQLPEEGLKFMVYLQKENIIDESGMPKERFSAEFPKEGPSILRIQQVVRGDSAAYFCASSLRDRYFQETQYFGPGTRLLVL.

This clone was counted a single time. This chain uses TRBV4-1 with TRBJ2-1; 8 nucleotides align to TRBD2. This CDR3 has 17 amino acids. Germline trimming cut 0 bases from V and 4 bases from J; bases unmatched to any gene: 8. Germline-derived CDR1 and CDR2 are MGHRA and YSYEKL. This CDR3 reads CASSQEPSGLFYNEQFF. CDR3 DNA: TGCGCCAGCAGCCAAGAACCTAGCGGGTTGTTTTACAATGAGCAGTTCTTC.

This sequence joins TRBV5-1 and TRBJ2-3; the match to TRBD2 covers 10 bases. V lost 4 bases and J lost 2; bases outside the gene matches: 10. From germline, CDR1 is SGHRS and CDR2 YFSETQ. CDR3 length equals 17 residues. CDR3 protein: CASSLEQTSGDTDTQYF. In DNA, the CDR3 is TGCGCCAGCAGCCTGGAACAAACTAGCGGGGACACAGATACGCAGTATTTT.

Details on this clone: The same CDR3 also results from other DNA sequences found in this sample. The genes are TRBV27 and TRBJ2-1; TRBD1 aligns across 10 bases. CDR3 size: 14 residues. The germline V gene encodes CDR1 MNHEY and CDR2 SMNVEV (reference sequence). With 6 bases clipped from V and 7 bases from J, the junction kept 6 bases outside the gene matches. CDR3 bases: TGTGCCAGCAGCCGCCGGACAGGGGGAAATGAGCAGTTCTTC. This gives the protein CASSRRTGGNEQFF.

This clone was detected once. The sample contains more than one DNA sequence encoding this CDR3. The rearrangement uses TRBV27 and TRBJ2-2, with TRBD2 matching 15 bases. The length of the CDR3 is 16 residues. Germline CDR1 and CDR2: MNHEY and SMNVEV (reference sequence). V lost 7 bases to trimming and J lost 5 bases; unmatched junction nucleotides: 5. For the CDR3, the DNA is TGTGCCAGCACAGGACTAGCGGGAGGGCTTACCGGGGAGCTGTTTTTT. Amino acids: CASTGLAGGLTGELFF.

This clone appeared once. This chain links TRBV30 with TRBJ2-1; 7 positions match TRBD1. Germline trimming cut 4 bases from V and 4 bases from J; bases unmatched to any gene: 7. The CDR3 loop spans 14 amino acids. CDR1 and CDR2 (germline): GTSNPN, SVGIG (reference sequence). CDR3 DNA: TGTGCCTGGAATTCAGGGGGAGATTACAATGAGCAGTTCTTC. Encoded protein: CAWNSGGDYNEQFF.

The rearrangement uses TRBV15 and TRBJ2-1; D is ambiguous. The CDR3 extends over 13 amino acids. With 8 bases removed from V and 3 bases from J, the gap between germline ends came to 11 bases. Germline V gives CDR1 LNHNV, CDR2 YYDKDF (reference sequence). The CDR3 loop is CATGPSLYNEQFF. CDR3 in DNA: TGTGCCACCGGACCTAGTCTCTACAATGAGCAGTTCTTC. Combining the CDR3 with reference TRBV15 and TRBJ2-1 gives the whole variable domain DAMVIQNPRYQVTQFGKPVTLSCSQTLNHNVMYWYQQKSSQAPKLLFHYYDKDFNNEADTPDNFQSRRPNTSFCFLDIRSPGLGDTAMYLCATGPSLYNEQFFGPGTRLTVL.

The chain couples TRBV18 to TRBJ1-4, with D unclear. V lost 1 base and J 5 bases, leaving 11 bases between the germline ends. This CDR3 is 15 amino acids long. CDR1 is KGHSH and CDR2 is LQKENI in the germline V gene. CDR3 nucleotides: TGTGCCAGCTCACCACGGGAGACGCCGAATGAAAAACTGTTTTTT. It yields the protein CASSPRETPNEKLFF.

This sequence joins TRBV18 and TRBJ1-2, with 7 nucleotides matching TRBD1. Unmatched junction bases numbered 14, after V lost 6 bases and J lost 4 bases. Germline assignment: CDR1 KGHSH and CDR2 LQKENI. This CDR3 has 16 amino acids. This CDR3 reads CASSGTAGTEVYGYTF. DNA for the CDR3: TGTGCCAGCTCCGGTACCGCAGGGACAGAGGTCTATGGCTACACCTTC.